The 19 T cell receptor beta chains below come from one sample, sequenced in a study of T cells in Graves' hyperthyroidism and ophthalmopathy. TCR beta CDR3 sequences were amplified from RNA transcripts. The study used the HTBI primer set for a first-round RT-PCR of the TCR CDR3. From the multiplex PCR reads, TCRdb called clonotypes with MiXCR, one entry per CDR3 protein. The table lists about 620,000 distinct CDR3 sequences, under 20% of them singletons. Sequences were obtained from blood. The receptors come from a woman younger than 45 with Graves' hyperthyroidism.

For this clonotype: At one end, the junction sequence differs from germline, possibly due to a read error. This chain connects TRBV20-1 to TRBJ1-5; D unresolved. There are 12 residues in the CDR3. CDR1 is DFQATT, CDR2 SNEGSKA, per germline (reference sequence). The CDR3 is CSALEGNQPRHF. Written as DNA, the CDR3 is TGCAGTGCTCTGGAGGGCAATCAGCCCCGGCATTTT.

This clonotype came up a few times. A much larger clone lies a single base off, so this may be a read error. This sequence joins TRBV11-2 and TRBJ1-1, with 10 bases lining up with TRBD1. CDR3 size: 16 residues. The V gene's germline CDR1 is SGHAT and CDR2 FQNNGV. The CDR3 sequence is CASSLGDRGRVTGAFF. CDR3 DNA sequence: TGTGCCAGCAGCTTAGGAGACAGGGGGCGCGTGACTGGAGCTTTCTTT.

This clonotype was recorded at least ten times. This CDR3 is CASSEVGKQYF. The CDR3 DNA follows: TGTGCCAGCAGTGAAGTCGGGAAGCAGTACTTC. The V and J genes are TRBV2 and TRBJ2-7, with D possibly TRBD2 on 5 matching bases. The germline V gene has CDR1 SNHLY and CDR2 FYNNEI. V was cut by 1 base and J by 8 bases, with 6 bases left in between. This CDR3 has 11 amino acids.

Concerning this clonotype: This may be a read error, as it is one base from a much larger clone. CDR3 nucleotide sequence: TGTGCCAGCAGTTCTAGCGGGAGGAGGAATGAGCAGTTCTTC. Its protein is CASSSSGRRNEQFF. The V and J genes are TRBV12-3 or TRBV12-4 and TRBJ2-1; 11 bases line up with TRBD2. V lost 4 bases, J lost 7 bases, and 3 bases stayed unmatched. CDR3 length equals 14 residues.

A note on this clonotype: A read error is possible here, since a much larger clone lies one base away. The J gene is TRBJ2-5, the V gene TRBV7-2, with D possibly matching TRBD2 (5 bases). V gave up 5 bases and J gave up 5 bases, with 18 bases separating them. Germline CDR1 SGHTA, CDR2 FQGNSA. The CDR3 runs 15 residues. CDR3 nucleotide sequence: TGTGCCAGCAGCCCGGCCCTCGGGGAGTCGGAGACCCAGTACTTC. This translates into CASSPALGESETQYF.

This clonotype was seen more than once but under ten times. The chain joins TRBV7-9 to TRBJ2-3; the D is unclear. Germline values: CDR1 SEHNR, CDR2 FQNEAQ (reference sequence). The CDR3 totals 15 residues. V was trimmed by 2 bases and J by 0 bases, leaving 9 bases between them. The CDR3 protein is CASSLRSDSTDTQYF. As DNA, the CDR3 is TGTGCCAGCAGCTTAAGGTCAGATAGCACAGATACGCAGTATTTT.

This clonotype was detected a few times. The genes are TRBV6-1 and TRBJ2-3, with D unclear. Between the trimmed V and J ends, which lost 5 bases and 0 bases, there was a span of 12 bases. The germline gives CDR1 MNHNS, CDR2 SASEGT. The CDR3 is made up of 15 amino acids. The CDR3 DNA reads as TGTGCCAGCAGTCCCGGAGAAAAAAGCACAGATACGCAGTATTTT. Protein sequence: CASSPGEKSTDTQYF.

The V call is TRBV6-2 or TRBV6-3, the J call TRBJ2-3, with 14 bases that match TRBD2. V was clipped by 9 bases and J by 4 bases; unmatched bases: 6. The CDR3 has 15 residues. The germline gives CDR1 MNHEY, CDR2 SVGEGT. CDR3 DNA sequence: TGTGCCAGTGGGACTAGCGGGAGAGAGGCAGATACGCAGTATTTT. As protein: CASGTSGREADTQYF.

As concerns this clonotype: This may be a read error: a much more frequent sequence differs by one nucleotide. The chain is built from TRBV7-2 and TRBJ1-2, with a tentative D call TRBD1 (5 bases). The CDR3 extends over 15 amino acids. CDR1 is SGHTA, CDR2 FQGNSA, per germline. CDR3 in amino acids: CASRSEGSSWYGYAF. Written as DNA, the CDR3 is TGTGCCAGCAGATCTGAGGGGTCCAGTTGGTATGGCTACGCCTTC.

The sample holds many counts of this clonotype. The chain employs TRBV11-1 and TRBJ2-4, with 11 bases matching TRBD1. In germline, CDR1 is SGHAT, CDR2 FQDESV (reference sequence). The V and J ends lost 10 bases and 8 bases, in that order; junction bases with no gene match: 7. The CDR3 totals 13 residues. Written as DNA, the CDR3 is TGTGCCACCGCAAGGGACAGGGGGGACATTCAGTACTTC. Translation gives CATARDRGDIQYF.

This clonotype showed up just a few times. This chain joins TRBV15 and TRBJ2-1; D is unresolved. V lost 8 bases and J lost 8, with 22 bases in between. Per the germline V gene, CDR1 is LNHNV and CDR2 is YYDKDF (reference sequence). CDR3 size: 15 residues. The CDR3 reads CATAPTTGYSYEQFF. The CDR3 DNA sequence: TGTGCCACCGCTCCGACAACCGGGTACAGTTATGAGCAGTTCTTC. The full variable domain, in which reference TRBV15 and TRBJ2-1 provide the parts outside the CDR3, is DAMVIQNPRYQVTQFGKPVTLSCSQTLNHNVMYWYQQKSSQAPKLLFHYYDKDFNNEADTPDNFQSRRPNTSFCFLDIRSPGLGDTAMYLCATAPTTGYSYEQFFGPGTRLTVL.

This clonotype has ten or more counts. The rearrangement uses TRBV2 and TRBJ2-1; no clear D. CDR3 length: 15 residues. Germline CDR1 reads SNHLY; CDR2 reads FYNNEI. V was shortened by 2 bases and J by 8 bases, with 16 bases between the two germline ends. The CDR3 DNA follows: TGTGCCAGCAGTGAAAATAGTCTCCCCGTGGATGAGCAGTTCTTC. This codes for CASSENSLPVDEQFF.

The chain couples TRBV28 to TRBJ2-7; either TRBD1 or TRBD2 may fit D (7 bases each). The germline V and J ends were trimmed by 8 bases and 5 bases, with 28 bases remaining between them. The CDR3 runs 17 residues. Germline values: CDR1 MDHEN, CDR2 SYDVKM. The DNA of the CDR3 is TGTGCCAGCCATACATATAAGACGAGGGGAGGGGGCGACGAGCAGTACTTC. Its translation: CASHTYKTRGGGDEQYF.

This clonotype was detected many times. V and J are TRBV20-1 and TRBJ2-7; 9 bases map to TRBD2. Germline V gene data show CDR1 as DFQATT and CDR2 as SNEGSKA (reference sequence). V lost 0 bases and J lost 3; bases outside the gene matches: 6. The CDR3 runs to 15 residues. This CDR3 reads CSARDLTSGYYEQYF. Written as DNA, the CDR3 is TGCAGTGCTAGAGACCTGACTAGCGGTTACTACGAGCAGTACTTC.

At least ten counts were recorded for this clonotype. The chain is built from TRBV12-3 or TRBV12-4 and TRBJ1-2; unclear D gene. The ends were cut back, 7 bases at V and 4 bases at J, with 13 bases in the middle. This CDR3 comprises 13 residues. The CDR3 spells CASTPSVSYGYTF. The CDR3 bases are TGTGCCAGCACCCCCAGTGTGAGCTATGGCTACACCTTC.

This clonotype was picked up many times. The chain uses TRBV15 and TRBJ1-1, with a tentative D call TRBD1 (5 bases). CDR3 length equals 17 residues. Germline V gene sequence: CDR1 LNHNV, CDR2 YYDKDF (reference sequence). V lost 6 bases to trimming and J lost 2 bases, with 22 bases between them. The DNA of the CDR3 is TGTGCCACCAGTTATATGGCAGGGAGTCTGGGTAACACTGAAGCTTTCTTT. Its protein product is CATSYMAGSLGNTEAFF.

In this sample, this clonotype turned up many times. The J gene is TRBJ1-1, the V gene TRBV3-1; D might be TRBD1 (5 bases). With 0 bases removed from V and 1 base from J, the gap between germline ends came to 12 bases. This CDR3 has 16 residues. CDR1 is LGHDT and CDR2 is YNNKEL in the germline V gene (reference sequence). CDR3 sequence: CASSQDLGAENTEAFF. CDR3 DNA: TGTGCCAGCAGCCAAGATTTAGGGGCCGAGAACACTGAAGCTTTCTTT.

This clonotype has a count of ten or more. This CDR3 reads CASTPGTSGSRELFF. The CDR3 DNA is TGCGCCAGCACCCCGGGGACTAGCGGGAGTCGGGAGCTGTTTTTT. The chain employs TRBV5-1 and TRBJ2-2; 14 bases align to TRBD2. The CDR3 consists of 15 residues. CDR1 is SGHRS, CDR2 YFSETQ, per germline. With V trimmed by 6 bases and J by 9 bases, 7 bases remained unmatched.

As concerns this clonotype: This sequence may be a read error, since a much larger clone differs from it by one base. This rearrangement joins TRBV7-2 to TRBJ2-1, with D maybe TRBD2 (5 bases). The J call may be faulty, since TRBJ2-7 better matches the DNA end. The CDR3 is 15 amino acids. The V gene's germline CDR1 is SGHTA and CDR2 FQGNSA. The CDR3 region has the DNA TGTGCCAGCAGCTCGTCGGGAACCTCCTACAATGAGCAGTACTTC. Translated: CASSSSGTSYNEQYF.